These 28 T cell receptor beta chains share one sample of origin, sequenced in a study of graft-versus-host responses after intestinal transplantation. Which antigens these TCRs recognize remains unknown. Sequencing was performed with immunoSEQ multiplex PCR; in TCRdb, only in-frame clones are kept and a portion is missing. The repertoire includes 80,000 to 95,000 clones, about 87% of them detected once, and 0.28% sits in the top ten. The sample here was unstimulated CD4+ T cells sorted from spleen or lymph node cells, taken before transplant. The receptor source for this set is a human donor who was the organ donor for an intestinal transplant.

The CDR3 sequence is CASSLQRETGEQYF. The CDR3 DNA sequence: TGTGCCAGCAGCTTACAGAGGGAAACGGGCGAGCAGTACTTC. The V call is TRBV11-3, the J call TRBJ2-7; a possible D gene is TRBD2 (5 bases). The CDR3 totals 14 residues. V lost 2 bases and J lost 6, with 14 bases in between. CDR1 SGHNT and CDR2 YENEEA come from the germline V gene.

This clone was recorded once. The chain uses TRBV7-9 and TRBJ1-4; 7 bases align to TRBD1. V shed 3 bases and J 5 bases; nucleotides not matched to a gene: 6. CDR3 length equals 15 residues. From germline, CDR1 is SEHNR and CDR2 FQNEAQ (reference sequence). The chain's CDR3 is CASSFQTGRNEKLFF. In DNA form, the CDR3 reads TGTGCCAGCAGCTTCCAGACAGGGAGAAATGAAAAACTGTTTTTT.

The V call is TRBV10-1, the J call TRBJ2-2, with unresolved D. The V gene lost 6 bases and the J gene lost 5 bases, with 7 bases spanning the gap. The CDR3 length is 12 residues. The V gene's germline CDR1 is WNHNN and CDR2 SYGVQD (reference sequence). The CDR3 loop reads CASSQTTGELFF. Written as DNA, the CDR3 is TGCGCCAGCAGCCAGACAACCGGGGAGCTGTTTTTT.

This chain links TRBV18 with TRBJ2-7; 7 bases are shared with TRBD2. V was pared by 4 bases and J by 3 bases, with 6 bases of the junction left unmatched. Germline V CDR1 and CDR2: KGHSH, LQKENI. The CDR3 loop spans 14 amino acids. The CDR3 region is CASSLGLGGYEQYF. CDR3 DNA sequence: TGTGCCAGCTCACTAGGACTAGGCGGCTACGAGCAGTACTTC.

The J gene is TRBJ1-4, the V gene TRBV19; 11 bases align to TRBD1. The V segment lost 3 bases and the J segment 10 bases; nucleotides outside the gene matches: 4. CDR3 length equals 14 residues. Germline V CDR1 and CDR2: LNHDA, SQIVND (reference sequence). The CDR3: CASSMDRGRGKLFF. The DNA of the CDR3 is TGTGCCAGTAGTATGGACAGGGGGCGCGGAAAACTGTTTTTT.

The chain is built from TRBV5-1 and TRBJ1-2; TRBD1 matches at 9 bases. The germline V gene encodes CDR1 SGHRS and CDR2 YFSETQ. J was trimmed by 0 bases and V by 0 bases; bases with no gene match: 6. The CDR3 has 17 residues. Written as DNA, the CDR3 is TGCGCCAGCAGCTTGGGGGGGACAGGGAAACCTAACTATGGCTACACCTTC. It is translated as CASSLGGTGKPNYGYTF.

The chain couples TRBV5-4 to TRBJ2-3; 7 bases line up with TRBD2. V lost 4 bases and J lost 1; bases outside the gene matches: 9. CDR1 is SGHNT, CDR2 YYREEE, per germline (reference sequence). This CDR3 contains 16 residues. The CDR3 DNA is TGTGCCAGCAGCCCCCGGCGGCTAGCGGGCACAGATACGCAGTATTTT. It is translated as CASSPRRLAGTDTQYF.

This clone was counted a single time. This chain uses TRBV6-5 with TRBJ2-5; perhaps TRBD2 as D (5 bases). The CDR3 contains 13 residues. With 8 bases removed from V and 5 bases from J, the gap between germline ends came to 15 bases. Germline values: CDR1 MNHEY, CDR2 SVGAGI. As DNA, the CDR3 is TGTGCCAGCCCCCTGCGGGTTTCGGAGACCCAGTACTTC. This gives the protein CASPLRVSETQYF.

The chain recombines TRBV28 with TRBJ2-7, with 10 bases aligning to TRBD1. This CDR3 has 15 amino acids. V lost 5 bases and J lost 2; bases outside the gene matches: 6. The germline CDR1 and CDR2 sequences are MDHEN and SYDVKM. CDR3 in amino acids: CASSPSGTGAYEQYF. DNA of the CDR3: TGTGCCAGCAGTCCCTCCGGGACAGGGGCCTACGAGCAGTACTTC.

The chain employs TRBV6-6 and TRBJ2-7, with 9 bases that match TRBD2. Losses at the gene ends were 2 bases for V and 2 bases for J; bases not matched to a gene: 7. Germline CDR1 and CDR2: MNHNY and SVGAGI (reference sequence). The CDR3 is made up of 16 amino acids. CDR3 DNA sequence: TGTGCCAGCAGTTACGCTAGCGGGGCCGCAACCTACGAGCAGTACTTC. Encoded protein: CASSYASGAATYEQYF.

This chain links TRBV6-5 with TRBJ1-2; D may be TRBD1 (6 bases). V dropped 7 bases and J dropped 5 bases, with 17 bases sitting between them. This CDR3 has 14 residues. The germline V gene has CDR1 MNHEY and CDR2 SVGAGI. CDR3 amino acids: CASTSFRGDYGYTF. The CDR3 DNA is TGTGCCAGCACCTCGTTCAGGGGTGATTATGGCTACACCTTC.

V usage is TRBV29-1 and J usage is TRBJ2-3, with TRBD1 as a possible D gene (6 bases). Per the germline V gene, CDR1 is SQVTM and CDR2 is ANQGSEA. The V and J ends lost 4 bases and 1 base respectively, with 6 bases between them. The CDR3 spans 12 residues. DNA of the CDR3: TGCAGCGTTGGACAGGGCACAGATACGCAGTATTTT. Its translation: CSVGQGTDTQYF.

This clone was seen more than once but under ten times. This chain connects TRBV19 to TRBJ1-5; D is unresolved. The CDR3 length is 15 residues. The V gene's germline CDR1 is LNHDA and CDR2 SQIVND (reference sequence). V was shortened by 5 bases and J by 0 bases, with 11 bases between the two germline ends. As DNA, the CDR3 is TGTGCCAGTAGTCGGGATCTCCTTAGCAATCAGCCCCAGCATTTT. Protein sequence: CASSRDLLSNQPQHF.

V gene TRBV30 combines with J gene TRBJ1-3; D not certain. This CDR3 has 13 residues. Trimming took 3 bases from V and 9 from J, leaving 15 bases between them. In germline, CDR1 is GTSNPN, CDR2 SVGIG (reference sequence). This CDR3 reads CAWRGQEGATIYF. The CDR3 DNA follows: TGTGCCTGGAGAGGTCAGGAGGGTGCCACCATATATTTT.

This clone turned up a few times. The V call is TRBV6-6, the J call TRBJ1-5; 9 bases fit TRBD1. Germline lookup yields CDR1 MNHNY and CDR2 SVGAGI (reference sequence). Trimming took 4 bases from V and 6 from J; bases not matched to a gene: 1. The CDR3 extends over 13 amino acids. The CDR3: CASSSTGGQPQHF. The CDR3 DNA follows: TGTGCCAGCAGTTCGACAGGGGGTCAGCCCCAGCATTTT.

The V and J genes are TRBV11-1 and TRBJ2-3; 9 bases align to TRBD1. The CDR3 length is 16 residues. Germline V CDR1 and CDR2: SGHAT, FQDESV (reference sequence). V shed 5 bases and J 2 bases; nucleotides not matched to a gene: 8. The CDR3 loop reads CASSQGQGANTDTQYF. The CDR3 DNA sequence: TGTGCCAGCAGCCAGGGACAGGGCGCTAACACAGATACGCAGTATTTT.

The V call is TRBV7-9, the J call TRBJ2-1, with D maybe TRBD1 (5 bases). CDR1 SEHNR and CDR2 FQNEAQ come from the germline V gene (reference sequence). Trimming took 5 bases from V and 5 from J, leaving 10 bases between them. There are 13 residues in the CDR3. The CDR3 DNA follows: TGTGCCAGCAGCCCAAGGGGCGACAATGAGCAGTTCTTC. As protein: CASSPRGDNEQFF. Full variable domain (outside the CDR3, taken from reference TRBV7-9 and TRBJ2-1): DTGVSQNPRHKITKRGQNVTFRCDPISEHNRLYWYRQTLGQGPEFLTYFQNEAQLEKSRLLSDRFSAERPKGSFSTLEIQRTEQGDSAMYLCASSPRGDNEQFFGPGTRLTVL.

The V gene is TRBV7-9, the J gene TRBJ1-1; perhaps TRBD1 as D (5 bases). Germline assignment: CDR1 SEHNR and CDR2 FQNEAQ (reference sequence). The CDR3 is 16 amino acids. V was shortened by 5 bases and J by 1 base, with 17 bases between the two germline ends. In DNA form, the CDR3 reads TGTGCCAGCAGCCCTACCCCTTGGGGGGAGAACACTGAAGCTTTCTTT. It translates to CASSPTPWGENTEAFF.

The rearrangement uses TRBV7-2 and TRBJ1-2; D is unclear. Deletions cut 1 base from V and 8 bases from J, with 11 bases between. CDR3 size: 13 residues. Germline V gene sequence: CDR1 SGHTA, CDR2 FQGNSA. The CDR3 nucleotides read TGTGCCAGCAGCTTAGAGCGGCGTTACGGCTACACCTTC. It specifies CASSLERRYGYTF.

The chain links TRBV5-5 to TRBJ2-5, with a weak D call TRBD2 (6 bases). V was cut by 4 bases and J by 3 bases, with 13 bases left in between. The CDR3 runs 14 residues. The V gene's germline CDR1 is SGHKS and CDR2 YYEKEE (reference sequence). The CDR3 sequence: CASSGIGGEETQYF. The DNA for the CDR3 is TGTGCCAGCAGCGGAATTGGAGGGGAAGAGACCCAGTACTTC.

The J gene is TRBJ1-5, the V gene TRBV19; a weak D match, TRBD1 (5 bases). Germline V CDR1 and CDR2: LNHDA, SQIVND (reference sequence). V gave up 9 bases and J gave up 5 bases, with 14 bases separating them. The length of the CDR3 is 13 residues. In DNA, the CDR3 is TGTGCCAGCGCCAGGGAAGAGTATCAGCCCCAGCATTTT. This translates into CASAREEYQPQHF.

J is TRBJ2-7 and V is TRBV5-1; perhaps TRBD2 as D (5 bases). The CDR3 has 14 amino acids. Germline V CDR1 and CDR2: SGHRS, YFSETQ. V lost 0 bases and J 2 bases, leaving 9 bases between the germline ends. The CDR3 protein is CASSLGGRPYEQYF. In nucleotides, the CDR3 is TGCGCCAGCAGCTTGGGCGGGCGGCCCTACGAGCAGTACTTC.

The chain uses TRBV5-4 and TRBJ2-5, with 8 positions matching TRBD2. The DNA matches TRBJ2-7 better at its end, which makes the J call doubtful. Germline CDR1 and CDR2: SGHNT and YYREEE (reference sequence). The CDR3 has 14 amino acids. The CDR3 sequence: CASSWAGTRDEQYF. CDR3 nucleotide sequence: TGTGCCAGCAGTTGGGCCGGGACTAGAGACGAGCAGTACTTC.

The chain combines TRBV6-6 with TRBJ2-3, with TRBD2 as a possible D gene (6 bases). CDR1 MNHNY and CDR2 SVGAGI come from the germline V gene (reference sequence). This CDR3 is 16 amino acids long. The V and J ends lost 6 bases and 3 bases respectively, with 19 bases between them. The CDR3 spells CASRTIRRGGTDTQYF. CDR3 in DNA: TGTGCCAGCAGAACCATACGGAGGGGAGGAACAGATACGCAGTATTTT.

In DNA, the CDR3 is TGTGCCAGTACGGGGGGGGTATACAATGAGCAGTTCTTC. Its protein product is CASTGGVYNEQFF. This sequence joins TRBV6-6 and TRBJ2-1; 8 bases line up with TRBD2. Germline V gene lookup returns CDR1 MNHNY and CDR2 SVGAGI (reference sequence). The CDR3 consists of 13 residues. The V segment lost 9 bases and the J segment 4 bases; nucleotides outside the gene matches: 5.

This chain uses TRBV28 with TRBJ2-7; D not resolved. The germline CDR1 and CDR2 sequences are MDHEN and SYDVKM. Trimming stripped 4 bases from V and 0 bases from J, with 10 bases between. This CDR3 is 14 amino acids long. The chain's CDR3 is CASSSSVPSYEQYF. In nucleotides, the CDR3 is TGTGCCAGCAGTTCGAGCGTGCCCTCCTACGAGCAGTACTTC. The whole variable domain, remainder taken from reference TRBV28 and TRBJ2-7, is DVKVTQSSRYLVKRTGEKVFLECVQDMDHENMFWYRQDPGLGLRLIYFSYDVKMKEKGDIPEGYSVSREKKERFSLILESASTNQTSMYLCASSSSVPSYEQYFGPGTRLTVT.

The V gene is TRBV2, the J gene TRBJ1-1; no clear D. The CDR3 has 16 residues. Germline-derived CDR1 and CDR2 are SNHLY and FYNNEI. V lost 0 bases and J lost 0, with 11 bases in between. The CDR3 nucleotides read TGTGCCAGCAGTGAAGCCCGGGGTTACATGAACACTGAAGCTTTCTTT. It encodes CASSEARGYMNTEAFF.

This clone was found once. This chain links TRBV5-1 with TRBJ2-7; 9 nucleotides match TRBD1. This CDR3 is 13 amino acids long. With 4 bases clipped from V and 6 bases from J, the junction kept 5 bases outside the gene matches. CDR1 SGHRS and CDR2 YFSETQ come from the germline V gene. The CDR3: CASSGRDRAEQYF. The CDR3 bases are TGCGCCAGCAGCGGGAGGGACAGGGCCGAGCAGTACTTC.